Described below is a single TCR beta chain sequence and its context. Antigen: not known. The authors made TCR beta libraries by quantitative 5'-RACE with molecular barcodes. One entry per CDR3 protein, called by TCRdb with MiXCR from the 5' RACE reads. This table holds roughly 470,000 distinct CDR3 sequences, around 26% found once. V shed 6 bases and J shed 0 bases, with 14 bases lying between them. The CDR3 is made up of 15 amino acids. Germline V gives CDR1 MDHEN, CDR2 SYDVKM. The data belong to a study of CD8 T cells in ankylosing spondylitis. General study results and limits: Made up of about eight highly homologous variants, a TCR beta motif appeared characteristic of ankylosing spondylitis blood. Reactive arthritis synovial fluid and blood were previously reported to contain some motif variants.

The specimen was blood, either unsorted or a sorted T cell fraction (not recorded which). This chain links TRBV28 with TRBJ1-1; maybe TRBD1 (5 bases). This TCR came from a male donor with ankylosing spondylitis. CDR3 region: CASSGGRNMNTEAFF. As DNA, the CDR3 is TGTGCCAGCAGCGGGGGGAGAAACATGAACACTGAAGCTTTCTTT. Using reference TRBV28 and TRBJ1-1 for the parts outside the CDR3, the full variable domain is DVKVTQSSRYLVKRTGEKVFLECVQDMDHENMFWYRQDPGLGLRLIYFSYDVKMKEKGDIPEGYSVSREKKERFSLILESASTNQTSMYLCASSGGRNMNTEAFFGQGTRLTVV.